This T cell receptor (beta chain) emerged from a study of T cell responses to AZD1222 COVID-19 vaccine (dated by TCRdb to the early 2020s). For the study in its entirety: AZD1222 recipients given second doses at about 4 weeks or at about 12 weeks were pooled, since spike-specific TCR depth and breadth were not found to differ between the two schedules. A total of 230 to 250 trial participants underwent TCR sequencing, of whom 200 to 220 received two doses of AZD1222 and about 25 received two doses of the MenACWY control vaccine. Trial participants were enrolled by age into subgroups of 18-55, 56-69 and 70-plus years, and about 150, 27 and 61 TCR-sequenced participants, respectively, were included in these subgroups.

The CDR3 spans 14 residues, from the cysteine through the phenylalanine. Solely the CDR3 DNA is kept, with 42 bases framed from the first base. V gives up 6 bases and J gives up 8 bases, and the segment between their germline ends measures 19 bases. CDR1 and CDR2 were assigned from the germline V gene as MNHEY and SVGAGI. A word on this clone: Its specific antigen is unknown. No qualities accompany the bases; no much larger clone lies one base away.

What the research found in general, with its limitations: Participants were mostly white British and included more females than males, and it was suggested by the authors that clonal diversity may have been underestimated. Conclusions about previously exposed vaccinees are limited because only a handful of AZD1222 recipients were SARS-CoV-2 seropositive at baseline. No day 14 peak-response samples were available, so repertoires were characterized only after the peak T cell response. Epitopes outside the regions mutated in the B.1.351 and B.1.1.7 variants were reportedly recognized by nearly half of the unique spike-specific TCRs. Spike-specific TCR breadth and depth rose significantly after two AZD1222 doses compared with day 0 and with MenACWY recipients. The vaccine-associated CD4 TCRs covered the entire spike protein, and the dominant responses fell in regions 160-218 and 743-854. The 56-69-year group was small, and its depth increase did not reach significance, likely because of low power.

This specimen's time point label, interpreted: baseline before first vaccination. Samples from vaccinated people were obtained from the UK trials COV001 and COV002, which included a single-blind randomized controlled phase 2/3 trial of AZD1222 (ChAdOx1 nCoV-19) in healthy adults. For TCRbeta chain sequencing, PBMC samples from trial participants were taken at day 0 and at day 28 after the second dose. The CDR3 regions of human TCRbeta chains were analyzed by immunosequencing. As for the original processing: Repertoire TCRs were matched against a reference library of SARS-CoV-2-specific TCRs generated with the MIRA antigen-specificity platform. Breadth meant the fraction of unique TCRs that were SARS-CoV-2-associated, whereas depth meant the fraction of total T cells that were SARS-CoV-2-associated. Using the MIRA data, each spike-specific TCR was mapped to the spike region that the TCR reacts to and placed in a CD4 or CD8 class. Log10-transformed breadth and depth values were compared by one-way ANOVA with Sidak's multiple comparisons tests. In TCRdb, the immuneACCESS table is reduced to in-frame sequences with V and J assigned. These tables do not hold every clone; where another copy was compared, an unresolved V gene accounts for under half, and the others remain unexplained. V and J calls and clone size are those listed in that table; D and trimming were worked out from the DNA. For this sample the table gives under 150,000 clones, of which less than 95% were detected only once. The ten top clones hold more than 3% of the sample.

This TCR came from an adult in good health. The sample in question was peripheral blood, obtained on day 0 of AZD1222 vaccination. The V and J genes are TRBV6-5 and TRBJ1-2; a tentative D call is TRBD1 (5 bases match). The DNA sequence is given as TGTGCCAGCAGCCCACGGGCGGGGCTTCGCGGCTACACCTTC. This sequence encodes CASSPRAGLRGYTF.